Shown below are 21 T cell receptor beta chains from a single sample sequenced in a study of regulatory T cells in long-lasting Graves disease. Both iRepertoire HTBI primers and Arm-PCR of CDR3 regions were used to build the TCR beta libraries. TCRdb ran MiXCR on the multiplex PCR reads and lists one entry per CDR3 protein. The table lists roughly 520,000 distinct CDR3 sequences, 12% of them singletons. The time point is: newly diagnosed GD, antithyroid drugs for less than 3 months. Preparation of the TCR library used RNA extracted from PBMCs. Another study also made use of these data, one on T cells in Graves' hyperthyroidism and ophthalmopathy.

The sequencing here drew on peripheral blood mononuclear cells (PBMCs), taken at new diagnosis, from a patient treated with antithyroid drugs. These receptors all stem from a woman in her twenties or thirties with Graves disease.

This clonotype came up many times. V gene TRBV4-1 combines with J gene TRBJ2-5; 9 bases map to TRBD2. Germline V gene data show CDR1 as MGHRA and CDR2 as YSYEKL. This CDR3 is built from 16 residues. V lost 0 bases to trimming and J lost 4 bases; unmatched junction nucleotides: 6. CDR3 residues: CASSQEGLAGVETQYF. The CDR3 DNA reads as TGCGCCAGCAGCCAAGAAGGATTAGCGGGAGTAGAGACCCAGTACTTC.

This clonotype showed up many times. V gene TRBV6-1 combines with J gene TRBJ1-1; D uncertain. Looked up from germline, CDR1 is MNHNS and CDR2 is SASEGT. Trimming shortened V by 8 bases and J by 1 base, and 5 bases separated the two germline ends. The CDR3 extends over 11 amino acids. The CDR3 loop is CASASNTEAFF. CDR3 DNA: TGTGCCAGCGCATCGAACACTGAAGCTTTCTTT.

This clonotype appeared many times. The CDR3: CASRLNRDTEAFF. The CDR3 DNA is TGTGCCAGCAGACTGAACAGGGACACTGAAGCTTTCTTT. The chain is built from TRBV2 and TRBJ1-1, with D perhaps TRBD1 (6 bases). Germline CDR1 reads SNHLY; CDR2 reads FYNNEI. The CDR3 sequence is 13 residues long. Between the trimmed V and J ends, which lost 6 bases and 3 bases, there was a span of 11 bases. Using reference TRBV2 and TRBJ1-1 for the parts outside the CDR3, the full variable domain is EPEVTQTPSHQVTQMGQEVILRCVPISNHLYFYWYRQILGQKVEFLVSFYNNEISEKSEIFDDQFSVERPDGSNFTLKIRSTKLEDSAMYFCASRLNRDTEAFFGQGTRLTVV.

The chain combines TRBV18 with TRBJ2-1; 9 nucleotides line up with TRBD2. Unmatched junction bases numbered 10, after V lost 4 bases and J lost 9 bases. Germline CDR1 KGHSH, CDR2 LQKENI. The CDR3 loop spans 15 amino acids. The CDR3 sequence: CASSRLAGSSLEQFF. CDR3 bases: TGTGCCAGCTCACGCCTAGCGGGATCGTCGCTTGAGCAGTTCTTC.

This clonotype was detected a few times. The chain has TRBV6-2 or TRBV6-3 and TRBJ2-3; 8 nucleotides match TRBD2. After removal of 5 bases from V and 3 bases from J, the junction contained 10 bases not matched to a gene. Germline-derived CDR1 and CDR2 are MNHEY and SVGEGT. The CDR3 spans 16 residues. The CDR3 spells CASSGLAGIRTDTQYF. CDR3 in DNA: TGTGCCAGCAGTGGGTTAGCGGGAATCAGAACAGATACGCAGTATTTT.

This clonotype was detected ten times or more. CDR3 DNA sequence: TGTGCCAGCAGCCAAGATCGATCCCCGCGGGTCCAGTACTTC. This gives the protein CASSQDRSPRVQYF. The chain is built from TRBV3-1 and TRBJ2-7; maybe TRBD2 (5 bases). Trimming took off 0 bases at V and 10 bases at J, with 16 bases between the two ends. The length of the CDR3 is 14 residues. CDR1 LGHDT and CDR2 YNNKEL come from the germline V gene (reference sequence).

The table lists this clonotype with many counts. This chain uses TRBV20-1 with TRBJ2-1; 15 bases match TRBD2. V was pared by 1 base and J by 1 base, with 2 bases of the junction left unmatched. CDR1 is DFQATT, CDR2 SNEGSKA, per germline (reference sequence). The CDR3 runs 17 residues. CDR3 DNA: TGCAGTGCTAGAGGAGGGACTAGCGGGAGGTCCTACAATGAGCAGTTCTTC. It specifies CSARGGTSGRSYNEQFF.

This clonotype occurred many times. This chain uses TRBV3-1 with TRBJ1-6; no clear D. V was clipped by 6 bases and J by 4 bases, with 13 bases between them. CDR3 length: 15 residues. Germline V lookup: CDR1 LGHDT, CDR2 YNNKEL (reference sequence). In nucleotides, the CDR3 is TGTGCCAGCAGTCCGGTTTTAGGGTATAATTCACCCCTCCACTTT. Its protein is CASSPVLGYNSPLHF.

This clonotype came up many times. The chain employs TRBV2 and TRBJ2-2; D might be TRBD1 or TRBD2, each matching 5 bases. The V and J ends lost 8 bases and 3 bases respectively, with 16 bases between them. Per germline, CDR1 SNHLY and CDR2 FYNNEI. The CDR3 spans 15 residues. CDR3 amino acids: CASSPDGADTGELFF. The CDR3 region has the DNA TGTGCCAGCTCCCCGGACGGGGCGGACACCGGGGAGCTGTTTTTT. The whole variable domain, filled in from reference TRBV2 and TRBJ2-2, reads EPEVTQTPSHQVTQMGQEVILRCVPISNHLYFYWYRQILGQKVEFLVSFYNNEISEKSEIFDDQFSVERPDGSNFTLKIRSTKLEDSAMYFCASSPDGADTGELFFGEGSRLTVL.

This clonotype was observed a handful of times. The chain carries TRBV19 and TRBJ2-5, with 12 bases fitting TRBD2. Germline assignment: CDR1 LNHDA and CDR2 SQIVND (reference sequence). The CDR3 runs 16 residues. V was pared by 3 bases and J by 3 bases, with 5 bases of the junction left unmatched. The CDR3 spells CASSISLAGGEETQYF. In DNA form, the CDR3 reads TGTGCCAGTAGTATCTCTCTAGCGGGAGGGGAAGAGACCCAGTACTTC. The variable domain in full, completed from reference TRBV19 and TRBJ2-5, reads DGGITQSPKYLFRKEGQNVTLSCEQNLNHDAMYWYRQDPGQGLRLIYYSQIVNDFQKGDIAEGYSVSREKKESFPLTVTSAQKNPTAFYLCASSISLAGGEETQYFGPGTRLLVL.

This clonotype was seen at least ten times. The rearrangement uses TRBV24-1 and TRBJ2-1; 15 bases map to TRBD2. This CDR3 is 16 amino acids long. The junction had 10 bases not matched to a gene; V was cut back by 9 bases and J by 8 bases. Germline lookup yields CDR1 KGHDR and CDR2 SFDVKD. The DNA for the CDR3 is TGTGCCACCGGGACTAGCGGGAGGACATTAGTCTATGAGCAGTTCTTC. Amino acids: CATGTSGRTLVYEQFF.

This clonotype was recorded many times. The chain carries TRBV20-1 and TRBJ1-2; perhaps TRBD1 as D (5 bases). Germline V gene lookup returns CDR1 DFQATT and CDR2 SNEGSKA (reference sequence). This CDR3 is built from 12 residues. V was cut by 6 bases and J by 2 bases, with 10 bases left in between. CDR3: CSAPTANYGYTF. The DNA for the CDR3 is TGCAGTGCCCCGACAGCCAACTATGGCTACACCTTC.

In this sample, this clonotype turned up a few times. The rearrangement joins TRBV4-3 to TRBJ1-4; no reliable D call. Germline-derived CDR1 and CDR2 are LGHNA and YSLEER. Between the trimmed V and J ends, which lost 1 base and 4 bases, there was a span of 7 bases. CDR3 length: 14 amino acids. The CDR3 DNA is TGCGCCAGCAGCCAAGGACGGGTTAATGAAAAACTGTTTTTT. Amino acid sequence: CASSQGRVNEKLFF.

The chain couples TRBV27 to TRBJ2-7, with TRBD1 matching 7 bases. This CDR3 has 13 amino acids. The V gene end was trimmed by 8 bases and the J gene end by 1 base; junction bases not matched to a gene: 5. Germline V gene lookup returns CDR1 MNHEY and CDR2 SMNVEV (reference sequence). The CDR3 nucleotides read TGTGCCAGCCACGGGACAGTTTCCTACGAGCAGTACTTC. Its translation is CASHGTVSYEQYF.

This clonotype was recorded many times. The DNA for the CDR3 is TGCAGCGTTGTAACAGTGAGGTCCTACAATGAGCAGTTCTTC. Protein product: CSVVTVRSYNEQFF. The V and J genes are TRBV29-1 and TRBJ2-1; D uncertain. CDR1 and CDR2 (germline): SQVTM, ANQGSEA. The V end lost 4 bases, the J end lost 1 base, and 11 bases lay between the germline ends. The CDR3 runs 14 residues.

A remark on this clonotype: A much bigger clone sits one base away, suggesting this may be a read error. This chain links TRBV6-2 or TRBV6-3 with TRBJ2-1; 8 bases fit TRBD2. After removal of 10 bases from V and 1 base from J, the junction contained 18 bases not matched to a gene. Germline CDR1 and CDR2: MNHEY and SVGEGT. There are 18 residues in the CDR3. CDR3 sequence reads: CATLPRGVAPSSYNEQFF. DNA for the CDR3: TGTGCCACCCTACCGCGGGGGGTAGCCCCTTCGTCCTACAATGAGCAGTTCTTC.

This clonotype was detected a few times. The chain joins TRBV19 to TRBJ2-2, with 9 bases lining up with TRBD1. Germline values: CDR1 LNHDA, CDR2 SQIVND (reference sequence). CDR3 size: 15 residues. With V trimmed by 5 bases and J by 5 bases, 6 bases remained unmatched. The CDR3 loop is CASSVRDRETGELFF. The CDR3 DNA reads as TGTGCCAGTAGTGTCCGGGACAGGGAGACCGGGGAGCTGTTTTTT.

This clonotype was detected ten times or more. J is TRBJ1-5 and V is TRBV10-2; possibly TRBD1 for D (6 bases). With 6 bases removed from V and 0 bases from J, the gap between germline ends came to 12 bases. The CDR3 runs 15 residues. Germline CDR1 WSHSY, CDR2 SAAADI. The chain's CDR3 is CASRARTASNQPQHF. For the CDR3, the DNA is TGCGCCAGCAGGGCCCGGACAGCTAGCAATCAGCCCCAGCATTTT.

This clonotype was picked up a small number of times. The V gene is TRBV5-4, the J gene TRBJ1-3; the D gene is possibly TRBD1 (6 bases). Germline lookup yields CDR1 SGHNT and CDR2 YYREEE (reference sequence). V gave up 4 bases and J gave up 1 base, with 12 bases separating them. The CDR3 runs to 15 residues. The CDR3 is CASSHRDTSGNTIYF. The CDR3 DNA follows: TGTGCCAGCAGCCACCGGGACACTTCTGGAAACACCATATATTTT. The full variable domain, completed using reference TRBV5-4 and TRBJ1-3, is ETGVTQSPTHLIKTRGQQVTLRCSSQSGHNTVSWYQQALGQGPQFIFQYYREEENGRGNFPPRFSGLQFPNYSSELNVNALELDDSALYLCASSHRDTSGNTIYFGEGSWLTVV.

The rearrangement uses TRBV6-5 and TRBJ1-4, with D possibly matching TRBD1 (5 bases). The V and J ends lost 0 bases and 8 bases respectively, with 16 bases between them. The CDR3 totals 16 residues. In germline, CDR1 is MNHEY, CDR2 SVGAGI. Here the CDR3 DNA reads TGTGCCAGCAGTTACTCGCCTCCAGGGAGAGGAGAAAAACTGTTTTTT. This translates into CASSYSPPGRGEKLFF.

This clonotype was found many times. The genes are TRBV7-2 and TRBJ1-5; D is unclear. Germline V gene sequence: CDR1 SGHTA, CDR2 FQGNSA. Trimming took 2 bases from V and 6 from J, leaving 8 bases between them. The CDR3 consists of 13 residues. The CDR3 here is CASSLTEGQPQHF. The CDR3 DNA reads as TGTGCCAGCAGCTTAACAGAGGGTCAGCCCCAGCATTTT.